This entry is about one TCR beta chain. Its specificity is not known. The CDR3 consists of 16 residues. These data are taken from a study of T cell therapy after organ transplantation. Study overall: T cells were expanded roughly 2 weeks with 30 CMV class I/II epitopes. Notes on the study in general: Post-therapy reconstitution appeared to include transferred and endogenous clonotypes. Pretherapy CD8 clonality inversely correlated with its fold change after therapy.

Sequencing was performed with immunoSEQ multiplex PCR; in TCRdb, only in-frame clones are kept and a portion is missing. The sample gives some 47,000 clones, roughly 93% of which show up once; 2.5% to 3.5% is in the top ten. Sequenced here: CD8+ T cells from blood, sampled before autologous CMV-specific T cell therapy. The chain recombines TRBV21-1 with TRBJ1-5; the table's D call TRBD1 went unverified against the DNA. TRBV21-1 is classified as a pseudogene. This clonotype was sampled from a human patient who had received a solid organ transplant and had CMV disease. CDR3 bases: TGTGCCAGCAGCAAAGGAAGGGGGCCAAGCAATCAGCCCCAGCATTTT. Its protein product is CASSKGRGPSNQPQHF.